This passage covers 8 T cell receptor beta chains from one sample sequenced in a study of CD8 T cells in Susac syndrome. Roughly 0.45 to 1 ug RNA was reverse transcribed with random hexamers. TCRdb itself ran the immunoSEQ multiplex PCR reads through MiXCR, one entry per CDR3 protein. This sample yields tens of thousands of distinct CDR3 sequences, of which 94% are seen a single time; more than 0.8% belongs to the top ten. Sequenced: CD8+ T cells from PBMCs. These receptors were obtained from a human donor with Susac syndrome.

The chain is built from TRBV23-1 and TRBJ2-1; D is undetermined. TRBV23-1 is filed as an ORF, its function uncertain. The CDR3 contains 8 residues. CDR3: CDNNEQFF. CDR3 DNA sequence: TGCGACAACAATGAGCAGTTCTTC.

The rearrangement uses TRBV13 and TRBJ1-5; TRBD1 might be the D (6 bases). The V gene's germline CDR1 is PRHDT and CDR2 FYEKMQ (reference sequence). The CDR3 length is 14 residues. V lost 3 bases and J lost 4, with 10 bases in between. The CDR3 reads CASSFRQANQPQHF. The DNA of the CDR3 is TGTGCCAGCAGCTTCCGACAGGCTAATCAGCCCCAGCATTTT.

This clonotype showed up just once. The chain has TRBV7-2 and TRBJ2-1, with 13 bases identical to TRBD2. V was pared by 4 bases and J by 2 bases, with 5 bases of the junction left unmatched. The CDR3 runs 17 residues. Germline-derived CDR1 and CDR2 are SGHTA and FQGNSA. The CDR3 bases are TGTGCCAGCAGCTCCCCAACTAGCGGGGGGGCCTACAATGAGCAGTTCTTC. This codes for CASSSPTSGGAYNEQFF.

V gene TRBV30 combines with J gene TRBJ1-2, with D possibly matching TRBD1 (5 bases). This CDR3 is 13 amino acids long. The ends were cut back, 4 bases at V and 0 bases at J, with 9 bases in the middle. The germline gives CDR1 GTSNPN, CDR2 SVGIG (reference sequence). Here the CDR3 DNA reads TGTGCCTGGACTCCGACAGCTAACTATGGCTACACCTTC. Its translation is CAWTPTANYGYTF.

This rearrangement joins TRBV7-2 to TRBJ1-1; the D is unclear. V was cut by 0 bases and J by 0 bases, with 5 bases left in between. CDR1 SGHTA and CDR2 FQGNSA come from the germline V gene. The CDR3 spans 14 residues. The CDR3 nucleotides read TGTGCCAGCAGCTTAGCCGGAGTGAACACTGAAGCTTTCTTT. Translated, it gives CASSLAGVNTEAFF.

This chain uses TRBV19 with TRBJ2-7; TRBD2 matches 7 bases. The CDR3 runs 13 residues. Germline V lookup: CDR1 LNHDA, CDR2 SQIVND (reference sequence). The junction had 5 bases not matched to a gene; V was cut back by 7 bases and J by 2 bases. CDR3 loop: CASNPGLTYEQYF. In DNA form, the CDR3 reads TGTGCCAGTAACCCGGGACTAACCTACGAGCAGTACTTC. Drawing the rest from reference TRBV19 and TRBJ2-7, the complete variable domain is DGGITQSPKYLFRKEGQNVTLSCEQNLNHDAMYWYRQDPGQGLRLIYYSQIVNDFQKGDIAEGYSVSREKKESFPLTVTSAQKNPTAFYLCASNPGLTYEQYFGPGTRLTVT.

The CDR3 coding sequence is TGCGCCAGCAGCTTGACCAGGGCCTACGAGCAGTACTTC. It specifies CASSLTRAYEQYF. V usage is TRBV5-1 and J usage is TRBJ2-7; D may be TRBD1 (5 bases). CDR1 SGHRS and CDR2 YFSETQ come from the germline V gene. The V and J ends lost 1 base and 2 bases respectively, with 7 bases between them. The CDR3 spans 13 residues.

The chain couples TRBV28 to TRBJ2-1; no reliable D call. CDR1 and CDR2 (germline): MDHEN, SYDVKM. This CDR3 comprises 14 residues. V was pared by 3 bases and J by 4 bases, with 10 bases between. The CDR3 bases are TGTGCCAGCAGTTTGACTCTGGGGTACAATGAGCAGTTCTTC. Translation gives CASSLTLGYNEQFF. The full variable domain, with the rest looked up from reference TRBV28 and TRBJ2-1, is DVKVTQSSRYLVKRTGEKVFLECVQDMDHENMFWYRQDPGLGLRLIYFSYDVKMKEKGDIPEGYSVSREKKERFSLILESASTNQTSMYLCASSLTLGYNEQFFGPGTRLTVL.